These 19 T cell receptor beta chains share one sample of origin, sequenced in a study of OX40 agonist ivuxolimab in advanced cancers. Libraries were prepared by immunoSEQ multiplex PCR; TCRdb keeps only in-frame clonotypes and omits some of them. This sample has approximately 82,000 clones; 80% to 90% occur once, and the top ten carry about 0.76%. The source material was CD4+ or CD8+ T cells sorted from blood, sampled in a trial of the OX40 agonist ivuxolimab. These receptors were taken from an adult with an advanced solid tumor such as melanoma, head and neck, liver or kidney cancer.

The chain carries TRBV5-4 and TRBJ1-2; possible D gene TRBD1, 6 bases. From germline, CDR1 is SGHNT and CDR2 YYREEE (reference sequence). V was shortened by 4 bases and J by 3 bases, with 10 bases between the two germline ends. CDR3 size: 13 residues. The DNA for the CDR3 is TGTGCCAGCAGCACAGGGACCGACTATGGCTACACCTTC. It codes for CASSTGTDYGYTF.

This clone was seen a single time. The chain is built from TRBV4-1 and TRBJ1-3; D ambiguous. The CDR3 has 15 residues. CDR1 and CDR2 (germline): MGHRA, YSYEKL. V was shortened by 1 base and J by 0 bases, with 7 bases between the two germline ends. The CDR3 region has the DNA TGCGCCAGCAGCCAAGGGACCAACTCTGGAAACACCATATATTTT. Its translation: CASSQGTNSGNTIYF.

This sequence joins TRBV5-8 and TRBJ1-3, with D perhaps matching TRBD1 (6 bases). Germline loops: CDR1 SGHTS, CDR2 YDEGEE. The CDR3 is 16 residues long. Deletions cut 0 bases from V and 0 bases from J, with 10 bases between. The CDR3 region has the DNA TGTGCCAGCAGCTTGGACAGGGCCAACTCTGGAAACACCATATATTTT. It specifies CASSLDRANSGNTIYF.

The DNA of the CDR3 is TGTGCCAGCAGTTTATCCAGACAGAGCTACGAGCAGTACTTC. As protein: CASSLSRQSYEQYF. The J gene is TRBJ2-7, the V gene TRBV27; possibly TRBD1 for D (5 bases). The CDR3 has 14 residues. Trimming left V 0 bases short and J 3 bases short, with 9 bases between. Per germline, CDR1 MNHEY and CDR2 SMNVEV (reference sequence).

The gene calls are TRBV9 and TRBJ2-1, with D possibly being TRBD2 (6 bases). Per the germline V gene, CDR1 is SGDLS and CDR2 is YYNGEE. V lost 0 bases, J lost 5 bases, and 15 bases lay in between. The CDR3 is 16 residues long. CDR3 loop: CASSVVAASVDNEQFF. The CDR3 bases are TGTGCCAGCAGCGTAGTCGCGGCTAGCGTCGACAATGAGCAGTTCTTC. Based on the CDR3 plus reference TRBV9 and TRBJ2-1, the full variable domain is DSGVTQTPKHLITATGQRVTLRCSPRSGDLSVYWYQQSLDQGLQFLIQYYNGEERAKGNILERFSAQQFPDLHSELNLSSLELGDSALYFCASSVVAASVDNEQFFGPGTRLTVL.

The genes are TRBV5-1 and TRBJ2-2; TRBD2 agrees at 9 bases. This CDR3 is built from 14 residues. V was clipped by 5 bases and J by 5 bases; unmatched bases: 4. CDR1 is SGHRS and CDR2 is YFSETQ in the germline V gene. CDR3 region: CASSSGSRTGELFF. The CDR3 nucleotides read TGCGCCAGCAGTAGCGGGAGTCGAACCGGGGAGCTGTTTTTT.

This chain uses TRBV29-1 with TRBJ2-1; the D gene is possibly TRBD1 (5 bases). The germline CDR1 and CDR2 sequences are SQVTM and ANQGSEA. Trimming cost V 7 bases and J 0 bases, with 16 bases left between them. The CDR3 sequence is 15 residues long. CDR3 DNA: TGCAGCGGCTCAGGGCGCCTAAGCTCCTACAATGAGCAGTTCTTC. Protein: CSGSGRLSSYNEQFF.

V is TRBV19 and J is TRBJ2-7; 10 nucleotides agree with TRBD2. V lost 4 bases and J lost 6; bases outside the gene matches: 6. This CDR3 is 14 amino acids long. CDR1 is LNHDA and CDR2 is SQIVND in the germline V gene (reference sequence). Here the CDR3 reads CASSTSLAGIEQYF. For the CDR3, the DNA is TGTGCCAGTAGTACATCACTAGCGGGAATCGAGCAGTACTTC.

This chain uses TRBV30 with TRBJ1-4, with D hard to call. This CDR3 spans 10 amino acids. V was pared by 5 bases and J by 4 bases, with 2 bases between. Germline values: CDR1 GTSNPN, CDR2 SVGIG (reference sequence). In DNA form, the CDR3 reads TGTGCCTGGGGTAATGAAAAACTGTTTTTT. It yields the protein CAWGNEKLFF.

The genes are TRBV4-2 and TRBJ2-4; D is ambiguous. Between the trimmed V and J ends, which lost 0 bases and 1 base, there was a span of 7 bases. The CDR3 extends over 15 amino acids. Germline V gene lookup returns CDR1 LGHNA and CDR2 YNFKEQ. For the CDR3, the DNA is TGTGCCAGCAGCCAAGAGTCCTTGGCCAAAAACATTCAGTACTTC. This translates into CASSQESLAKNIQYF.

The gene calls are TRBV28 and TRBJ2-2; TRBD2 matches 7 bases. Trimming took 5 bases from V and 4 from J; bases not matched to a gene: 13. Germline CDR1 is MDHEN and CDR2 is SYDVKM. The CDR3 totals 17 residues. The CDR3 nucleotides are TGTGCCAGCAGTCTCCTTCCTAGCGGCGGGAGCACCGGGGAGCTGTTTTTT. Amino acids: CASSLLPSGGSTGELFF.

The genes are TRBV11-2 and TRBJ1-4; 9 positions match TRBD1. J gave up 0 bases and V 5 bases, and 4 bases lay outside the gene matches. Germline-derived CDR1 and CDR2 are SGHAT and FQNNGV. The CDR3 extends over 16 amino acids. In DNA form, the CDR3 reads TGTGCCAGCAGCGCGGGACAGGGAACAACTAATGAAAAACTGTTTTTT. It translates to CASSAGQGTTNEKLFF.

This rearrangement joins TRBV4-3 to TRBJ2-1; 10 bases agree with TRBD2. This CDR3 has 18 residues. The germline V gene has CDR1 LGHNA and CDR2 YSLEER. J was trimmed by 7 bases and V by 0 bases; bases with no gene match: 12. CDR3 in DNA: TGCGCCAGCAGCCAAGACCCAATAGCGGGAGGAGGTCTTAATGAGCAGTTCTTC. Its protein product is CASSQDPIAGGGLNEQFF.

This chain connects TRBV28 to TRBJ1-4; perhaps TRBD1 as D (5 bases). V lost 2 bases to trimming and J lost 5 bases, with 12 bases between them. In germline, CDR1 is MDHEN, CDR2 SYDVKM. CDR3 length equals 15 residues. The CDR3 DNA sequence: TGTGCCAGCAGTTTACAGGCTGGGGGGAATGAAAAACTGTTTTTT. This translates into CASSLQAGGNEKLFF.

The chain joins TRBV28 to TRBJ2-7; D unresolved. V was cut by 1 base and J by 4 bases, with 5 bases left in between. In germline, CDR1 is MDHEN, CDR2 SYDVKM. The CDR3 extends over 12 amino acids. The DNA of the CDR3 is TGTGCCAGCAGTTTATTGAAATACGAGCAGTACTTC. Amino acids: CASSLLKYEQYF.

This sequence joins TRBV5-6 and TRBJ2-1; 7 bases are shared with TRBD2. Trimming at V came to 0 bases and at J to 7 bases, leaving 7 bases not matched to a gene. The germline CDR1 and CDR2 sequences are SGHDT and YYEEEE. The CDR3 runs to 15 residues. CDR3 protein: CASSLAGRVQNEQFF. The CDR3 DNA reads TGTGCCAGCAGCTTGGCGGGGAGGGTTCAAAATGAGCAGTTCTTC.

This clone was seen just once. The gene calls are TRBV7-9 and TRBJ2-7; TRBD1 agrees at 11 bases. The CDR3 runs 13 residues. The trim removed 4 bases at V and 6 bases at J, leaving 2 bases unmatched. Germline loops: CDR1 SEHNR, CDR2 FQNEAQ (reference sequence). The CDR3 loop reads CASSWTGGSEQYF. CDR3 nucleotide sequence: TGTGCCAGCAGCTGGACAGGGGGCTCCGAGCAGTACTTC.

This sequence joins TRBV2 and TRBJ1-5; the D gene is possibly TRBD1 (5 bases). The germline gives CDR1 SNHLY, CDR2 FYNNEI. Trimming left V 3 bases short and J 4 bases short, with 10 bases between. This CDR3 contains 14 residues. The CDR3 DNA follows: TGTGCCAGCAGTGAGGAAGGGGTAAATCAGCCCCAGCATTTT. Its translation is CASSEEGVNQPQHF.

The genes are TRBV19 and TRBJ2-5, with D unresolved. Deletions cut 3 bases from V and 2 bases from J, with 10 bases between. CDR3 length: 14 amino acids. The V gene's germline CDR1 is LNHDA and CDR2 SQIVND (reference sequence). The CDR3 here is CASSMSWGQETQYF. For the CDR3, the DNA is TGTGCCAGTAGTATGTCGTGGGGTCAAGAGACCCAGTACTTC.